A selection of T cell receptor beta chains follows, all from one sample in a study of blood T cell repertoires in COVID-19. Sequencing was performed with immunoSEQ multiplex PCR; in TCRdb, only in-frame clones are kept and a portion is missing. The sample has about 190,000 clones; around 83% are singletons. Sequencing was done on a sample of peripheral blood. All receptors come from a woman in her thirties or forties with acute or convalescent COVID-19. CDR3s include the opening cysteine and the closing phenylalanine or tryptophan.

v_gene: TRBV28
CDR3aa: CASSLSGGRVYEQYF

v_gene: TRBV7-2
CDR3aa: CASSLVGGTIREKLFF

v_gene: TRBV19
CDR3aa: CASSPDRGQDYGYTF

v_gene: TRBV6-5
CDR3aa: CASRGNFYEQYF

v_gene: TRBV11-3
CDR3aa: CASSLGGTGFNEQFF

v_gene: TRBV6-5
CDR3aa: CASRGQDTQYF

v_gene: TRBV27
CDR3aa: CASSFNRGSDTQYF

v_gene: TRBV4-2
CDR3aa: CASSQDIVPPGRSPLHF

v_gene: TRBV3-1/TRBV3-2
CDR3aa: CASRTGLAPGNEQFF

v_gene: TRBV28
CDR3aa: CASTLAGLAGDNEQFF

v_gene: TRBV12-3/TRBV12-4
CDR3aa: CASSFTGGELFF

v_gene: TRBV30
CDR3aa: CAWSVPGNTEAFF

v_gene: TRBV27
CDR3aa: CASSLEWGHEQYF

v_gene: TRBV30
CDR3aa: CAWSDRVRSYNEQFF

v_gene: TRBV6-6
CDR3aa: CASSRDTRYGYTF

v_gene: TRBV3-1/TRBV3-2
CDR3aa: CASSLTDRDSPLHF

v_gene: TRBV15
CDR3aa: CATSREGGTETYEQYF

v_gene: TRBV5-1
CDR3aa: CASSGTGFAGELFF

v_gene: TRBV9
CDR3aa: CASTRDSSSYNEQFF

v_gene: TRBV19
CDR3aa: CASSHGQGSREQYF

v_gene: TRBV2
CDR3aa: CASSVADTQYF

v_gene: TRBV5-1
CDR3aa: CASKGLAVNTGELFF

v_gene: TRBV10-2
CDR3aa: CASQDRGTEAFF

v_gene: TRBV27
CDR3aa: CASSPSQGEADQPQHF

v_gene: TRBV27
CDR3aa: CASSLGSIRAGELFF

v_gene: TRBV12-5
CDR3aa: CASGLSVFPQYF

v_gene: TRBV6-6
CDR3aa: CASSPVTGVPGELFF

v_gene: TRBV5-1
CDR3aa: CASSLGQGLEKLFF

v_gene: TRBV4-1
CDR3aa: CASSQLASYGYTF

v_gene: TRBV7-2
CDR3aa: CASSGTSGGARETQYF

v_gene: TRBV3-1/TRBV3-2
CDR3aa: CASSQGGGNQPQHF

v_gene: TRBV28
CDR3aa: CASSNSGNTIYF

v_gene: TRBV18
CDR3aa: CASSPPGRSDIRTEAFF

v_gene: TRBV6-5
CDR3aa: CASTMDRGRGGYTF

v_gene: TRBV12-5
CDR3aa: CASGFSLAGVDEQFF

v_gene: TRBV5-1
CDR3aa: CASSSGWGSSSYEQYF

v_gene: TRBV2
CDR3aa: CASRPGKAGNQPQHF

v_gene: TRBV7-9
CDR3aa: CASSPGLGTEAFF

v_gene: TRBV7-9
CDR3aa: CASSFRDRDAEAFF

v_gene: TRBV27
CDR3aa: CASSRRTSGYNEQFF